The rows below give T cell receptor beta chains drawn from one sample of a study of CD8 T cells in Susac syndrome. TCRdb recomputed calls from the immunoSEQ multiplex PCR reads with MiXCR, one row per CDR3 protein. The sample holds about 180,000 distinct CDR3 sequences, approximately 94% seen once. The sequencing sample was made of CD4+ T cells from PBMCs. These receptors all come from a human donor with multiple sclerosis. CDR3s include the opening cysteine and the closing phenylalanine or tryptophan. A D gene is named only where the DNA matches it firmly. Clone size is given for some rows only: seen once, a few or many times, or a class if the clone is expanded.

TRBJ2-7,TRBD2,NA,TRBV6-1,TGTGCGGTTGGACTAGCTTTCGAGCAGTACTTC,CAVGLAFEQYF
TRBJ2-5,NA,NA,TRBV12-3/TRBV12-4,TGTGCCAGCAGTCCCCTGGCAGGCGAGGGGACCCAGTACTTC,CASSPLAGEGTQYF
TRBJ2-3,TRBD1,NA,TRBV25-1,TGTGCCAGCAGTGCCCGACAGGGCATGGATACGCAGTATTTT,CASSARQGMDTQYF
TRBJ2-4,NA,NA,TRBV30,TGTGCCTGGAGACGCGAAAACATTCAGTACTTC,CAWRRENIQYF
TRBJ2-7,NA,NA,TRBV2,TGTGCCAGCAGTGAAGTCGTGGGATGGTTCGAGCAGTACTTC,CASSEVVGWFEQYF
TRBJ2-3,NA,NA,TRBV30,TGTGCCTGGCAACGGGACTTAAACACAGATACTCAGTATTTT,CAWQRDLNTDTQYF
TRBJ2-3,TRBD2,NA,TRBV7-2,TGTGCCAGCAGCCGAAGACTAGCGGGGGCTAGCACAGATACGCAGTATTTT,CASSRRLAGASTDTQYF
TRBJ2-3,TRBD1,NA,TRBV7-9,TGTGCCAGCAGCTTAGTCCCGGGACAGAGCACAGATACGCAGTATTTT,CASSLVPGQSTDTQYF
TRBJ2-5,TRBD2,NA,TRBV20-1,TGCAGTGCCGCCGGGGGGGCGGGGTGGAAGGAGACCCAGTACTTC,CSAAGGAGWKETQYF
TRBJ1-4,NA,NA,TRBV5-1,TGCGCCAGCAGCTTGGAAGGGGCCCGGGGTGAAAAACTGTTTTTT,CASSLEGARGEKLFF
TRBJ2-1,NA,NA,TRBV20-1,TGCAGTGCTAGTGCGCGACTTGCCTACAATGAGCAGTTCTTC,CSASARLAYNEQFF
TRBJ2-1,NA,once,TRBV6-2/TRBV6-3,TGTGCCAGCAGTGGGGGACCCGATAACCGGGATGAGCAGTTCTTC,CASSGGPDNRDEQFF
TRBJ2-2,NA,NA,TRBV12-3/TRBV12-4,TGTGCCAGCAGCCCGACAGACACCGGGGAGCTGTTTTTT,CASSPTDTGELFF
TRBJ1-1,TRBD1,NA,TRBV5-1,TGCGCCAGCAGCAATACAGGGGCCACTGAAGCTTTCTTT,CASSNTGATEAFF
TRBJ2-7,NA,NA,TRBV30,TGTGCCTCCAGGGGGGGTTCCTACGAGCAGTACTTC,CASRGGSYEQYF
TRBJ1-2,NA,NA,TRBV14,TGTGCCAGCAGCCAAGATCTTCGGGGTGGCTATGGCTACACCTTC,CASSQDLRGGYGYTF
TRBJ2-7,NA,NA,TRBV27,TGTGCCAGCAGTTTATCGAAGGTAGCCCTCTCCTACGAGCAGTACTTC,CASSLSKVALSYEQYF
TRBJ1-3,NA,NA,TRBV3-1,TGTGCCAGCAGCCAAAATTCTAGGGGAAACACCATATATTTT,CASSQNSRGNTIYF
TRBJ1-2,NA,NA,TRBV5-1,TGCGCCAGCAGCCTTCAATGGGGGCAGGAAGGCTACACCTTC,CASSLQWGQEGYTF
TRBJ1-4,NA,NA,TRBV29-1,TGCAGCGTTGACGGAAGGAATGAAAAACTGTTTTTT,CSVDGRNEKLFF
TRBJ2-7,TRBD2,NA,TRBV12-3/TRBV12-4,TGTGCCAGCAGTCGGACTAGCGGGGGCTACGAGCAGTACTTC,CASSRTSGGYEQYF
TRBJ2-2,TRBD1,once,TRBV6-5,TGTGCCAGCAGTTATTGGACAGGGAAGAACACCGGGGAGCTGTTTTTT,CASSYWTGKNTGELFF
TRBJ1-1,NA,NA,TRBV5-4,TGTGCCAGCAGCTTCCGGGACCGAATGAACACTGAAGCTTTCTTT,CASSFRDRMNTEAFF
TRBJ1-1,NA,NA,TRBV29-1,TGCAGCGGTGGTGGGGGGCCCACTGAAGCTTTCTTT,CSGGGGPTEAFF
TRBJ2-6,NA,NA,TRBV6-1,TGTGCCAGCCGGAGTCAGAAAACGGACGGGCGGGCCAACGTCCTGACTTTC,CASRSQKTDGRANVLTF
TRBJ1-2,TRBD1,NA,TRBV5-1,TGCGCCAGCAGCTCGGGACAGGCATCCTATGGCTACACCTTC,CASSSGQASYGYTF
TRBJ2-6,NA,NA,TRBV5-6,TGTGCCAGCAGCTTATACGGGTTAGCTGGGGCCAACGTCCTGACTTTC,CASSLYGLAGANVLTF
TRBJ1-4,NA,NA,TRBV30,TGTGCCTGGGCCCCGGGACATCTTACTAATGAAAAACTGTTTTTT,CAWAPGHLTNEKLFF
TRBJ2-5,NA,NA,TRBV12-3/TRBV12-4,TGTGCCAGCAGCCCGGAAAGGTGGTCGGGGGAGACCCAGTACTTC,CASSPERWSGETQYF
TRBJ1-6,NA,NA,TRBV30,TGTGCCTGGTTGGACCGGAATAATTCACCCCTCCACTTT,CAWLDRNNSPLHF
TRBJ2-7,NA,few,TRBV18,TGTGCCAGCTCACTGACTGAATCCTCCTACGAGCAGTACTTC,CASSLTESSYEQYF
TRBJ2-2,TRBD1,NA,TRBV7-9,TGTGCCAGCACACACTCCCCTCCGGGACAGCCCCTTTGGGAGCTGTTTTTT,CASTHSPPGQPLWELFF
TRBJ1-2,TRBD1,NA,TRBV5-3,TGTGCCAGAAGCCCAACTAGGACAGGGAACGGCTACACCTTC,CARSPTRTGNGYTF
TRBJ1-1,NA,once,TRBV20-1,TGCAGTGCTAGGCCCGCCTGGAGGGACACTGAAGCTTTCTTT,CSARPAWRDTEAFF
TRBJ2-3,NA,NA,TRBV7-3,TGTGCCAGCAGCCGTGGGACTGTTGCTGATACGCAGTATTTT,CASSRGTVADTQYF
TRBJ2-6,NA,NA,TRBV20-1,TGCAGTGCCCCTCCCAGGGGCTCTGGGGCCAACGTCCTGACTTTC,CSAPPRGSGANVLTF